The 21 T cell receptor beta chains below all came from one sample that was sequenced in a study of blood T cells in healthy people across ages. For the second PCR, which ran for about 6 to 11 cycles, a sample-barcoded 5' primer and a J-beta primer mix were used. Via MiXCR, TCRdb re-called the 5' RACE reads, giving one row per CDR3 protein. The table includes approximately 600,000 distinct CDR3 sequences, 58% detected once. Input material: blood. These receptor sequences come from a man aged 55 to 70 in good health.

This sequence joins TRBV2 and TRBJ2-5; 10 bases align to TRBD2. This CDR3 region has 15 residues. V was clipped by 6 bases and J by 2 bases; unmatched bases: 6. In germline, CDR1 is SNHLY, CDR2 FYNNEI. CDR3 region: CASSSSGGQQETQYF. CDR3 DNA: TGTGCCAGCAGCTCTAGCGGGGGCCAACAAGAGACCCAGTACTTC. Based on the CDR3 plus reference TRBV2 and TRBJ2-5, the full variable domain is EPEVTQTPSHQVTQMGQEVILRCVPISNHLYFYWYRQILGQKVEFLVSFYNNEISEKSEIFDDQFSVERPDGSNFTLKIRSTKLEDSAMYFCASSSSGGQQETQYFGPGTRLLVL.

V is TRBV20-1 and J is TRBJ1-5; 9 nucleotides line up with TRBD1. The CDR3 runs 16 residues. Trimming cost V 4 bases and J 7 bases; bases outside gene matches: 14. CDR1 and CDR2 from the germline V gene are DFQATT and SNEGSKA (reference sequence). CDR3 in amino acids: CSAIARDRALGQPQHF. CDR3 nucleotides: TGCAGTGCTATTGCGCGGGACAGGGCGCTTGGGCAGCCCCAGCATTTT.

The V call is TRBV20-1, the J call TRBJ2-5, with D possibly TRBD2 on 6 matching bases. With 4 bases removed from V and 5 bases from J, the gap between germline ends came to 17 bases. Germline loops: CDR1 DFQATT, CDR2 SNEGSKA (reference sequence). This CDR3 comprises 14 residues. The DNA of the CDR3 is TGCAGTGCTACTCGGGGTGGGGGGTCGGAGACCCAGTACTTC. Its protein is CSATRGGGSETQYF.

The chain combines TRBV5-1 with TRBJ2-2, with D tentatively TRBD1 or TRBD2 (6 bases each). V was shortened by 0 bases and J by 7 bases, with 10 bases between the two germline ends. This CDR3 has 14 amino acids. The germline V gene encodes CDR1 SGHRS and CDR2 YFSETQ. The CDR3 coding sequence is TGCGCCAGCAGCTTGGAACAGGGAGGCGGGGAGCTGTTTTTT. Translated, it gives CASSLEQGGGELFF.

The chain carries TRBV5-1 and TRBJ2-7; D gene uncertain. The CDR3 covers 14 residues. V lost 2 bases, J lost 0 bases, and 9 bases lay in between. Germline CDR1 reads SGHRS; CDR2 reads YFSETQ. The DNA of the CDR3 is TGCGCCAGCAGCTTTGCAGGACCCTCCTACGAGCAGTACTTC. As protein: CASSFAGPSYEQYF.

The genes are TRBV20-1 and TRBJ1-2, with a weak D call TRBD1 (6 bases). Trimming stripped 6 bases from V and 8 bases from J, with 19 bases between. This CDR3 is built from 13 residues. CDR1 and CDR2 from the germline V gene are DFQATT and SNEGSKA (reference sequence). Here the CDR3 reads CSAPLWGLGGYTF. The CDR3 nucleotides read TGCAGTGCACCGCTTTGGGGGCTAGGGGGCTACACCTTC.

V usage is TRBV12-3 or TRBV12-4 and J usage is TRBJ1-2, with TRBD1 matching over 9 bases. The CDR3 sequence is 15 residues long. With 6 bases clipped from V and 8 bases from J, the junction kept 13 bases outside the gene matches. CDR3 coding DNA: TGTGCCAGCAGCCCCACGGGACAGGGTATTTACGGCTACACCTTC. Its translation: CASSPTGQGIYGYTF.

The V call is TRBV10-3, the J call TRBJ2-3, with 7 bases aligning to TRBD1. Germline assignment: CDR1 ENHRY and CDR2 SYGVKD. With V trimmed by 0 bases and J by 0 bases, 3 bases remained unmatched. The CDR3 consists of 16 residues. CDR3 sequence reads: CAISESTGPSTDTQYF. CDR3 sequence (DNA): TGTGCCATCAGTGAGTCGACAGGGCCCAGCACAGATACGCAGTATTTT.

This clonotype was detected a few times. The chain recombines TRBV7-9 with TRBJ2-7; D not resolved. Germline V gene lookup returns CDR1 SEHNR and CDR2 FQNEAQ (reference sequence). V dropped 3 bases and J dropped 6 bases, with 12 bases sitting between them. This CDR3 contains 13 residues. Here the CDR3 reads CASSFSALGEQYF. The CDR3 coding sequence is TGTGCCAGCAGCTTTAGTGCCCTGGGCGAGCAGTACTTC.

The gene calls are TRBV7-2 and TRBJ2-3, with 7 bases that match TRBD2. The CDR3 covers 15 residues. Germline trimming cut 1 base from V and 8 bases from J; bases unmatched to any gene: 9. From germline, CDR1 is SGHTA and CDR2 FQGNSA. The CDR3 region has the DNA TGTGCCAGCAGCTTAGTGGTCCAACCGGGAGGTACGCAGTATTTT. This gives the protein CASSLVVQPGGTQYF.

This clonotype occurred many times. This chain joins TRBV27 and TRBJ2-5, with 10 bases identical to TRBD1. With 6 bases clipped from V and 11 bases from J, the junction kept 15 bases outside the gene matches. CDR1 MNHEY and CDR2 SMNVEV come from the germline V gene (reference sequence). The CDR3 extends over 15 amino acids. CDR3 bases: TGTGCCAGCAGACCATGGGAGACAGGGGGCCTACCTCAGTACTTC. Amino acid sequence: CASRPWETGGLPQYF.

The chain links TRBV29-1 to TRBJ2-5; D gene ambiguous. CDR1 and CDR2 from the germline V gene are SQVTM and ANQGSEA. The CDR3 spans 12 residues. With 7 bases removed from V and 4 bases from J, the gap between germline ends came to 13 bases. As DNA, the CDR3 is TGCAGCGCAGAACGAGTAGGAGAGACCCAGTACTTC. It encodes CSAERVGETQYF.

The chain links TRBV2 to TRBJ1-2, with a possible D match to TRBD1 (5 bases). The germline V and J ends were trimmed by 10 bases and 4 bases, with 13 bases remaining between them. Germline CDR1 is SNHLY and CDR2 is FYNNEI. The CDR3 runs 12 residues. CDR3 nucleotide sequence: TGTGCCACCGGGGGGTCTAGCTATGGCTACACCTTC. Protein product: CATGGSSYGYTF.

The CDR3 region has the DNA TGTGCCAGCAGCCGCGACAGGGCAGAGGAGACCCAGTACTTC. Translating gives CASSRDRAEETQYF. The J gene is TRBJ2-5, the V gene TRBV7-9; 7 nucleotides line up with TRBD1. The germline CDR1 and CDR2 sequences are SEHNR and FQNEAQ (reference sequence). The CDR3 length is 14 residues. J lost 5 bases, V lost 5 bases, and 8 bases had no gene match. The full variable domain, its missing parts supplied by reference TRBV7-9 and TRBJ2-5, is DTGVSQNPRHKITKRGQNVTFRCDPISEHNRLYWYRQTLGQGPEFLTYFQNEAQLEKSRLLSDRFSAERPKGSFSTLEIQRTEQGDSAMYLCASSRDRAEETQYFGPGTRLLVL.

The V call is TRBV20-1, the J call TRBJ2-5; possible D gene TRBD2, 6 bases. Germline loops: CDR1 DFQATT, CDR2 SNEGSKA (reference sequence). The V gene lost 5 bases and the J gene lost 3 bases, with 13 bases spanning the gap. The CDR3 runs to 13 residues. CDR3 coding DNA: TGCAGTGCTCGTCGACTAGGAGAAGAGACCCAGTACTTC. Encoded protein: CSARRLGEETQYF.

This chain joins TRBV21-1 and TRBJ2-4; the D call in the table, TRBD1, was not verified against the DNA. The J call is in doubt because the DNA end fits TRBJ2-7 better. TRBV21-1 constitutes a pseudogene. The CDR3 is made up of 13 amino acids. The chain's CDR3 is CASSKDLPDEQYF. The CDR3 DNA is TGTGCCAGCAGCAAAGATCTCCCTGACGAGCAGTACTTC.

This clonotype has a single count. One end of the junction varies from germline; a read error may be responsible. The V call is TRBV9, the J call TRBJ2-3, with TRBD2 identical over 7 bases. This CDR3 has 13 amino acids. From germline, CDR1 is SGDLS and CDR2 YYNGEE. This CDR3 reads CASSPTSTYTQYF. The CDR3 bases are TGTGCCAGCAGCCCGACTAGCACATATACGCAGTATTTT.

This clonotype was counted between two and nine times. CDR3 loop: CSVVRQGSSYEQYF. CDR3 bases: TGCAGCGTTGTTCGACAGGGTTCCTCCTACGAGCAGTACTTC. The V call is TRBV29-1, the J call TRBJ2-7; TRBD1 aligns across 7 bases. The germline V gene has CDR1 SQVTM and CDR2 ANQGSEA. The CDR3 length is 14 residues. The V segment lost 4 bases and the J segment 0 bases; nucleotides outside the gene matches: 6.

The chain is built from TRBV2 and TRBJ2-5; possibly TRBD2 for D (7 bases). CDR3 length equals 15 residues. V was shortened by 4 bases and J by 3 bases, with 15 bases between the two germline ends. Germline-derived CDR1 and CDR2 are SNHLY and FYNNEI. The CDR3 DNA is TGTGCCAGCAGTGGGGTCGCGGGGGCAGAAGAGACCCAGTACTTC. This codes for CASSGVAGAEETQYF. The variable domain in full, with the rest retrieved from reference TRBV2 and TRBJ2-5, is EPEVTQTPSHQVTQMGQEVILRCVPISNHLYFYWYRQILGQKVEFLVSFYNNEISEKSEIFDDQFSVERPDGSNFTLKIRSTKLEDSAMYFCASSGVAGAEETQYFGPGTRLLVL.

This chain connects TRBV29-1 to TRBJ1-1; D is ambiguous. The ends were cut back, 8 bases at V and 0 bases at J, with 16 bases in the middle. The CDR3 contains 14 residues. Germline V gene data show CDR1 as SQVTM and CDR2 as ANQGSEA. The CDR3 reads CSSVGLSMNTEAFF. The CDR3 bases are TGCAGCTCCGTAGGCCTGTCCATGAACACTGAAGCTTTCTTT.

The chain joins TRBV18 to TRBJ1-1; 7 bases fit TRBD1. V gave up 3 bases and J gave up 3 bases; unmatched junction bases: 4. The CDR3 totals 14 residues. CDR1 is KGHSH, CDR2 LQKENI, per germline. The CDR3 loop reads CASSPGTVDTEAFF. Here the CDR3 DNA reads TGTGCCAGCTCACCCGGGACAGTGGACACTGAAGCTTTCTTT.